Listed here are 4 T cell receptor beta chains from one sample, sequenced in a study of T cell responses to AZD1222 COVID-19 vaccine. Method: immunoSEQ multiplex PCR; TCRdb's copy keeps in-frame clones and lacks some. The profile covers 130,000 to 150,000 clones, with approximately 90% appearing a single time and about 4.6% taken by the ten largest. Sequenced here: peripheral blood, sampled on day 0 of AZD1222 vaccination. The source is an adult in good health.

The CDR3 coding sequence is TGTGCCAGCAGAGCCGGGGGACTCTACGAGCAGTACTTC. This codes for CASRAGGLYEQYF. This chain uses TRBV2 with TRBJ2-7, with D perhaps TRBD2 (6 bases). Germline loops: CDR1 SNHLY, CDR2 FYNNEI. The CDR3 length is 13 residues. Trimming shortened V by 6 bases and J by 3 bases, and 12 bases separated the two germline ends.

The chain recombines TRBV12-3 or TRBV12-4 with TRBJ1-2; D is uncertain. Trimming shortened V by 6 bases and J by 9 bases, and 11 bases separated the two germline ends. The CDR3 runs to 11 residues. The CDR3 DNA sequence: TGTGCCAGCAGCGTTAAAAGTCGCTACACCTTC. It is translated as CASSVKSRYTF.

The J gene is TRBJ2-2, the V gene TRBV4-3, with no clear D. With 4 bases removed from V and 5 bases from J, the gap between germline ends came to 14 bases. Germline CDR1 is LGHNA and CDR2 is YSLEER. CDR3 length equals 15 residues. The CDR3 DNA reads TGCGCCAGCAGCCTATCTGGAGTCAAGACCGGGGAGCTGTTTTTT. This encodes CASSLSGVKTGELFF.

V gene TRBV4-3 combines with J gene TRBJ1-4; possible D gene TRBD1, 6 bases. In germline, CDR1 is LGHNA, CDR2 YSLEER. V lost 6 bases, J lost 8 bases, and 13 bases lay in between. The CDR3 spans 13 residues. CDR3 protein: CASSPQGGEKLFF. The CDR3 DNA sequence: TGCGCCAGCAGTCCACAGGGTGGGGAAAAACTGTTTTTT.